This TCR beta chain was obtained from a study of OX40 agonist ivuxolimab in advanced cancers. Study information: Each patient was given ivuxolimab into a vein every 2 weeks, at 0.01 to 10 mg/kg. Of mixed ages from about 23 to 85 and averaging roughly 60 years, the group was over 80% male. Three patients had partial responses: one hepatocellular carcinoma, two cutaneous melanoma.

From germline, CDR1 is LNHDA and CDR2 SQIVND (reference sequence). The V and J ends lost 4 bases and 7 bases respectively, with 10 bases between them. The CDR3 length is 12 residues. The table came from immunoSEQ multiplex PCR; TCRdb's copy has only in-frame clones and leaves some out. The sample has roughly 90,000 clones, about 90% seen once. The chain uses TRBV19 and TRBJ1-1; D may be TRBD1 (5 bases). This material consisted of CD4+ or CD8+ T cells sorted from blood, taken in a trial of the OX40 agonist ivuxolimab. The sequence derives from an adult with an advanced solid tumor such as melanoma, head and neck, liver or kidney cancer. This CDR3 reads CASSTPDSEAFF. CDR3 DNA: TGTGCCAGTAGTACTCCAGACAGTGAAGCTTTCTTT.